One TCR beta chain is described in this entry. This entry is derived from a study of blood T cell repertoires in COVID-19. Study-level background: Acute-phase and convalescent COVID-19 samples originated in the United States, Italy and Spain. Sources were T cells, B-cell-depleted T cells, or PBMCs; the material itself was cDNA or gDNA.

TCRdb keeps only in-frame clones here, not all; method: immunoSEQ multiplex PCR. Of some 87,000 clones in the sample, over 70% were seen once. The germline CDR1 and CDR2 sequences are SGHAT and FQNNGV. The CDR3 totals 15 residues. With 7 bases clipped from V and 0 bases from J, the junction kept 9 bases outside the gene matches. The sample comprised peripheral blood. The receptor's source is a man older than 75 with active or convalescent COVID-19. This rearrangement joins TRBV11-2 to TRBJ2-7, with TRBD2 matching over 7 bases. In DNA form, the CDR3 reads TGTGCCAGCACCTCGGGGAGGGGATTCTCCTACGAGCAGTACTTC. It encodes CASTSGRGFSYEQYF.